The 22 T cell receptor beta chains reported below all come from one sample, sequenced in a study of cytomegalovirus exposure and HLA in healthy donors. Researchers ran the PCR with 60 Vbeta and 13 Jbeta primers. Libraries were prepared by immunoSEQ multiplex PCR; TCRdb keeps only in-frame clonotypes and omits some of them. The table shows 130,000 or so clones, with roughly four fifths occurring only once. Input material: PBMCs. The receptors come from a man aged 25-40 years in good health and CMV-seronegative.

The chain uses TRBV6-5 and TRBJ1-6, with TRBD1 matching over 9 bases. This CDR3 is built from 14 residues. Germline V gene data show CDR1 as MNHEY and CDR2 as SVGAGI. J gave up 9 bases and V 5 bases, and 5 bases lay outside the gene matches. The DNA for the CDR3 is TGTGCCAGCAGTGAGGGGACAGGGCGTTCACCCCTCCACTTT. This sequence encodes CASSEGTGRSPLHF.

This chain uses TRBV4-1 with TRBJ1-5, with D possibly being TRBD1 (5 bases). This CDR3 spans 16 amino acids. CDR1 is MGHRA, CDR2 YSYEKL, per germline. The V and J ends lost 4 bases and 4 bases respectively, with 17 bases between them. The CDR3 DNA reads TGCGCCAGCAGCCGTGAGGTTATGACAGTTAATCAGCCCCAGCATTTT. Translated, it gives CASSREVMTVNQPQHF.

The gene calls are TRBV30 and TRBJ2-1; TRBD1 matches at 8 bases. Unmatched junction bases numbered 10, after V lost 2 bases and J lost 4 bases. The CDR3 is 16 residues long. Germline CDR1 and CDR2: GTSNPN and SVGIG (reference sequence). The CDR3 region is CAWSRGAGGLYNEQFF. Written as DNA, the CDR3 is TGTGCCTGGAGTCGTGGTGCAGGGGGCCTGTACAATGAGCAGTTCTTC.

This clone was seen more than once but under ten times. Here the CDR3 reads CASSPRLNTQYF. CDR3 nucleotides: TGTGCCAGCAGCCCACGGTTGAACACGCAGTATTTT. V usage is TRBV7-2 and J usage is TRBJ2-3; D gene uncertain. The CDR3 loop spans 12 amino acids. Trimming left V 5 bases short and J 9 bases short, with 12 bases between. The V gene's germline CDR1 is SGHTA and CDR2 FQGNSA.

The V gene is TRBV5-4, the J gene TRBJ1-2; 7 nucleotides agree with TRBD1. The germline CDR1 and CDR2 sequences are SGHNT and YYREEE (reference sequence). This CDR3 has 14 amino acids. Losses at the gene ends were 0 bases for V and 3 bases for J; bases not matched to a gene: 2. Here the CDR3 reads CASSLEDRHYGYTF. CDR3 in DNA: TGTGCCAGCAGCTTGGAGGACAGGCACTATGGCTACACCTTC.

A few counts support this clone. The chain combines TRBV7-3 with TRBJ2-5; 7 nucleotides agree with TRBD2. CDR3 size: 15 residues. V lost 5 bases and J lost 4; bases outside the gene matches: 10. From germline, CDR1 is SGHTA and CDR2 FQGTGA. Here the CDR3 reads CASSQTSANPETQYF. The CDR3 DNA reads TGTGCCAGCAGCCAAACTAGCGCCAACCCAGAGACCCAGTACTTC.

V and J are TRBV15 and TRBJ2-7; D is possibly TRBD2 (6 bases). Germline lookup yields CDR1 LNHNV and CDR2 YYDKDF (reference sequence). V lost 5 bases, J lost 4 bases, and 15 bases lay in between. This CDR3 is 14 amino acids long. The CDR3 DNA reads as TGTGCCACCAGCGCTCAATGGGGGGAATACGAGCAGTACTTC. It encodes CATSAQWGEYEQYF.

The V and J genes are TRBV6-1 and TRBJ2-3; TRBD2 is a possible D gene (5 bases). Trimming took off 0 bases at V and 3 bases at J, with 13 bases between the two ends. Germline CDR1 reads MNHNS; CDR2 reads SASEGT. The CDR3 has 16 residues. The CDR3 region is CASSEAPGSPTDTQYF. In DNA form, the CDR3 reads TGTGCCAGCAGTGAAGCGCCGGGGTCGCCAACAGATACGCAGTATTTT.

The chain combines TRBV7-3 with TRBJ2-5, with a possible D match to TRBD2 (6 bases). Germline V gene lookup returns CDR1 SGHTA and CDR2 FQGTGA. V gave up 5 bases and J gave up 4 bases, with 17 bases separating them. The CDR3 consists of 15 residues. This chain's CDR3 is CASSTREHYRETQYF. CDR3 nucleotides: TGTGCCAGCAGCACCCGGGAGCATTACCGAGAGACCCAGTACTTC.

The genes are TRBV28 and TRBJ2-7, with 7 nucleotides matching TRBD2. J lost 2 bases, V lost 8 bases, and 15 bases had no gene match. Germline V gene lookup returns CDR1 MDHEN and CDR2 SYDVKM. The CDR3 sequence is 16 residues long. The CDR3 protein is CASGVLTSAFTYEQYF. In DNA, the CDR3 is TGTGCCAGCGGGGTGTTAACTAGCGCCTTTACCTACGAGCAGTACTTC.

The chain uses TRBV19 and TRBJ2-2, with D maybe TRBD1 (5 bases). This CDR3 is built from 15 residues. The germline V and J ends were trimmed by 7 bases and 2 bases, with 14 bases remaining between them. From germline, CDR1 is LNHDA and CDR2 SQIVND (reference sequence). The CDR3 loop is CASKREDSNTGELFF. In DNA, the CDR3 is TGTGCCAGTAAGCGAGAAGACAGCAACACCGGGGAGCTGTTTTTT. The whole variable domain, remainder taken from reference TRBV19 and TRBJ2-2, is DGGITQSPKYLFRKEGQNVTLSCEQNLNHDAMYWYRQDPGQGLRLIYYSQIVNDFQKGDIAEGYSVSREKKESFPLTVTSAQKNPTAFYLCASKREDSNTGELFFGEGSRLTVL.

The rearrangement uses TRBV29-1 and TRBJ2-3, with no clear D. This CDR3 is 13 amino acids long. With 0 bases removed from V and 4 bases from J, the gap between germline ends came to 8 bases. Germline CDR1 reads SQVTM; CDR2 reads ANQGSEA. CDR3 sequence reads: CSVEERSPDTQYF. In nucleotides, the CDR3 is TGCAGCGTTGAAGAGAGGAGTCCAGATACGCAGTATTTT.

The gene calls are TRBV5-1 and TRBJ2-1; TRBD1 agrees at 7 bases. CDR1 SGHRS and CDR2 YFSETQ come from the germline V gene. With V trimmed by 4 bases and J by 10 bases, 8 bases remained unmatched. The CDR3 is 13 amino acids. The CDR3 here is CASSQRTGNEQFF. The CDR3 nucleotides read TGCGCCAGCAGCCAAAGGACAGGCAACGAGCAGTTCTTC.

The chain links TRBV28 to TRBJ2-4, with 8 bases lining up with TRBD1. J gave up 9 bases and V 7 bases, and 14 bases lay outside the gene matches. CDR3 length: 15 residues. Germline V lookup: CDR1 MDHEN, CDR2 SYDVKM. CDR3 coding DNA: TGTGCCAGCAAAAGGACAGGGTCTGTTTTTGTCATTCAGTACTTC. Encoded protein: CASKRTGSVFVIQYF.

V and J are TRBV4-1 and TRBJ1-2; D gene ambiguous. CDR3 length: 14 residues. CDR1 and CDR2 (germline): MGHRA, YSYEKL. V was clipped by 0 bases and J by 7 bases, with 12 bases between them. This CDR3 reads CASSQDGGGSGYTF. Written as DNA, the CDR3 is TGCGCCAGCAGCCAAGATGGAGGAGGGTCTGGCTACACCTTC.

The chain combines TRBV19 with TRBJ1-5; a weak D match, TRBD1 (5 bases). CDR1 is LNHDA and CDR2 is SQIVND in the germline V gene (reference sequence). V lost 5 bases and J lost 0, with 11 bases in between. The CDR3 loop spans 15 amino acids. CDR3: CASSAGHHSNQPQHF. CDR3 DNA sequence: TGTGCCAGTAGTGCCGGACATCATAGCAATCAGCCCCAGCATTTT.

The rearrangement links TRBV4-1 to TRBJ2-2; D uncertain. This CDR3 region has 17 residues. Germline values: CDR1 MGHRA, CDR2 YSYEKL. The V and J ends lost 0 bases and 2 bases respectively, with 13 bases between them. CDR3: CASSQEATPLNTGELFF. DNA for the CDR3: TGCGCCAGCAGCCAAGAAGCGACCCCCCTAAACACCGGGGAGCTGTTTTTT.

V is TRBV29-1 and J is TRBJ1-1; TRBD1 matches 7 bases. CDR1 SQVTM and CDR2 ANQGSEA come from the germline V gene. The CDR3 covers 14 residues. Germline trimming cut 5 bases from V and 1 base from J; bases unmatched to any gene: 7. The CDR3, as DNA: TGCAGCGTTCGGAATCGGACAGGGAACACTGAAGCTTTCTTT. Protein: CSVRNRTGNTEAFF.

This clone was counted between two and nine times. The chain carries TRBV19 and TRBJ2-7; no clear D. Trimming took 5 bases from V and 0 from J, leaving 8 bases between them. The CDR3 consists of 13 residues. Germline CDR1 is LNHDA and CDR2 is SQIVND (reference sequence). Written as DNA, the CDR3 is TGTGCCAGTAGTGGTCAGGACTCCTACGAGCAGTACTTC. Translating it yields CASSGQDSYEQYF. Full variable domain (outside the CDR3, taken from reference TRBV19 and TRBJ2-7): DGGITQSPKYLFRKEGQNVTLSCEQNLNHDAMYWYRQDPGQGLRLIYYSQIVNDFQKGDIAEGYSVSREKKESFPLTVTSAQKNPTAFYLCASSGQDSYEQYFGPGTRLTVT.

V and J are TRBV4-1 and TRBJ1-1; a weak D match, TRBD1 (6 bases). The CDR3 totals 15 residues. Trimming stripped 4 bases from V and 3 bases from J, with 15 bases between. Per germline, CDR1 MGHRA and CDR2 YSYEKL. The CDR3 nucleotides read TGCGCCAGCAGCCTAGAGAGAGCAGGGGACACTGAAGCTTTCTTT. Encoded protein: CASSLERAGDTEAFF.

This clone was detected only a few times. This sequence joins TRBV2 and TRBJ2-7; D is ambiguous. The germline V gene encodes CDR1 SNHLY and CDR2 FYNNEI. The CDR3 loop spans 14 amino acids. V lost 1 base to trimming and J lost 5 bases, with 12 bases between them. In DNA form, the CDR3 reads TGTGCCAGCAGTGAAGGGGTAGCTTGGGACGAGCAGTACTTC. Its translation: CASSEGVAWDEQYF. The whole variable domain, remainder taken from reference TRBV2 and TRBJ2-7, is EPEVTQTPSHQVTQMGQEVILRCVPISNHLYFYWYRQILGQKVEFLVSFYNNEISEKSEIFDDQFSVERPDGSNFTLKIRSTKLEDSAMYFCASSEGVAWDEQYFGPGTRLTVT.

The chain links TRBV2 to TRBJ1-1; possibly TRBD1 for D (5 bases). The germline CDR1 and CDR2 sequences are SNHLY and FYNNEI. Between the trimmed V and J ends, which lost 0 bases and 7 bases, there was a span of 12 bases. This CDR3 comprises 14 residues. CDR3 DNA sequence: TGTGCCAGCAGTGAAGCCCCGGGGGATGTTGAAGCTTTCTTT. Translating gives CASSEAPGDVEAFF.